This TCR beta chain was found in a study of T cell changes during pregnancy in multiple sclerosis. Looked up from germline, CDR1 is SGHRS and CDR2 is YFSETQ. V was trimmed by 5 bases and J by 10 bases, leaving 15 bases between them. The CDR3 totals 13 residues. Some clones are missing from TCRdb's copy, which holds only in-frame ones; the method was immunoSEQ multiplex PCR. The sample includes roughly 38,000 clones, around 90% seen only once; the top ten take under 0.75%. The receptor was isolated from a female donor in good health, enrolled as a control in a pregnancy study. The sequencing used CD4+ T cells from peripheral blood mononuclear cells, collected in the second trimester of pregnancy. This chain links TRBV5-1 with TRBJ1-4; maybe TRBD1 (6 bases). The CDR3, as DNA: TGCGCCAGCAGTTCTTGGGGGCTGGGAAAACTGTTTTTT. This translates into CASSSWGLGKLFF. Filled out from reference TRBV5-1 and TRBJ1-4, the complete variable domain reads KAGVTQTPRYLIKTRGQQVTLSCSPISGHRSVSWYQQTPGQGLQFLFEYFSETQRNKGNFPGRFSGRQFSNSRSEMNVSTLELGDSALYLCASSSWGLGKLFFGSGTQLSVL.